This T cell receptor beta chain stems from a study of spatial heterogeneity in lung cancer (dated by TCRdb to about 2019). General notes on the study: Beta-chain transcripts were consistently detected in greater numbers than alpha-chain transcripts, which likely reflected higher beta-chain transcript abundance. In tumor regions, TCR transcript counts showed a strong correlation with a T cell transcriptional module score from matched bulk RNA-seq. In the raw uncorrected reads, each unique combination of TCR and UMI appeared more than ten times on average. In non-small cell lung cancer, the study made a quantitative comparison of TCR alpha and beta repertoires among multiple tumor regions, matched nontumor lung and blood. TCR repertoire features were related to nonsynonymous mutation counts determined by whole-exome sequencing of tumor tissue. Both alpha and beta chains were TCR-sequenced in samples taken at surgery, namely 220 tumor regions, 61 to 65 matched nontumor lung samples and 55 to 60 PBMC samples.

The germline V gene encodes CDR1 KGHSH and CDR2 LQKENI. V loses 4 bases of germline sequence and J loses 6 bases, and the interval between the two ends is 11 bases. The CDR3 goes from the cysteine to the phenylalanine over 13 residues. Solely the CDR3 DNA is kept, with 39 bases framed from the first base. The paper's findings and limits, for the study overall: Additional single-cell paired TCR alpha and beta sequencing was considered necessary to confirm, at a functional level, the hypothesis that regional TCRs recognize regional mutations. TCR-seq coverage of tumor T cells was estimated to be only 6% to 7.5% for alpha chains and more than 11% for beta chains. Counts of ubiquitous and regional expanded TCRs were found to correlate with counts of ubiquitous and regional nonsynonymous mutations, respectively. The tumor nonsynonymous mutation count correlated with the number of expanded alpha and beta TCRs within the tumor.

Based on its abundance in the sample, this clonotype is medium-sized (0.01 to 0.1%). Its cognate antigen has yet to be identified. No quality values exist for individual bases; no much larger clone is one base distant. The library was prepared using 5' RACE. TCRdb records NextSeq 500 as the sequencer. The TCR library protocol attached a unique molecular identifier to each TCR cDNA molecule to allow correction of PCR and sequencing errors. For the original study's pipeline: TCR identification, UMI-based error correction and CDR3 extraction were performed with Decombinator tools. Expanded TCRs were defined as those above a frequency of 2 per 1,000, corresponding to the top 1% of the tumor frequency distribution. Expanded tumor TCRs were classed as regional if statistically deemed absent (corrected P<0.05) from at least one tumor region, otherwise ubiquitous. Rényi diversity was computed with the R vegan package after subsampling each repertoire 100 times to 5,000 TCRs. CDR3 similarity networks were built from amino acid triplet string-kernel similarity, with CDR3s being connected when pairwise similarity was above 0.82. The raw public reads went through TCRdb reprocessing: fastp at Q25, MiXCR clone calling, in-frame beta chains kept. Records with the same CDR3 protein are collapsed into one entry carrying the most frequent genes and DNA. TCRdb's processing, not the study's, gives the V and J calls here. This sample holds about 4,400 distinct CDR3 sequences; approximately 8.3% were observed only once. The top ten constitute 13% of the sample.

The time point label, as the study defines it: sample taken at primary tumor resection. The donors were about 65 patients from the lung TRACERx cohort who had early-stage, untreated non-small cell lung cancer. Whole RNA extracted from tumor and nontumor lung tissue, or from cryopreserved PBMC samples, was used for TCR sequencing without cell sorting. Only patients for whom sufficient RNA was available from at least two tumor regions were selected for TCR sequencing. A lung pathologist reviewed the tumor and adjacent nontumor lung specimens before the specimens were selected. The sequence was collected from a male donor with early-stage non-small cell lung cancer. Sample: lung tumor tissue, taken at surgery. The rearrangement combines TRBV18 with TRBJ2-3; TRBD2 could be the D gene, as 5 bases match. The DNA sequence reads TGTGCCAGCTCACTGAGAGGGATGGATACGCAGTATTTT. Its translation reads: CASSLRGMDTQYF.